Presented here are 28 T cell receptor beta chains from one specimen sequenced in a study of vaccination effects on CD4 cells after COVID-19. Method: immunoSEQ multiplex PCR; TCRdb's copy keeps in-frame clones and lacks some. This table has under 80,000 clones, 70% to 75% appearing once. No antigen has been identified for these receptors. Under the ViraFEST assay, PBMC were stimulated with viral peptide pools so that antigen-specific CD4+ T cells expanded. Sequencing was performed afterwards. When less than 12 days of culture had elapsed, CD4+ T cells were isolated. Sequenced material: CD4+ T cells from PBMCs cultured with HCoV-229E spike peptides, taken before COVID-19 vaccination. The receptor set was obtained from a human donor who received a COVID-19 vaccine.

This clone was observed a handful of times. CDR3 sequence: CASSRDYLSEQFF. The CDR3 DNA follows: TGCGCCAGCAGCCGGGACTATCTGTCTGAGCAGTTCTTC. V usage is TRBV10-1 and J usage is TRBJ2-1; 7 nucleotides align to TRBD2. The CDR3 totals 13 residues. V lost 6 bases, J lost 9 bases, and 8 bases stayed unmatched. Germline loops: CDR1 WNHNN, CDR2 SYGVQD (reference sequence).

The chain combines TRBV7-8 with TRBJ2-7; D is unclear. With 5 bases removed from V and 2 bases from J, the gap between germline ends came to 10 bases. CDR3 size: 13 residues. In germline, CDR1 is SGHVS, CDR2 FQNEAQ. The CDR3 protein is CASSRDRAYEQYV. Here the CDR3 DNA reads TGTGCCAGCAGCCGAGACCGGGCCTACGAGCAGTACGTC.

The gene calls are TRBV6-5 and TRBJ2-2, with 10 bases lining up with TRBD1. The V gene's germline CDR1 is MNHEY and CDR2 SVGAGI. J was trimmed by 6 bases and V by 6 bases; bases with no gene match: 7. The CDR3 spans 15 residues. The CDR3 nucleotides are TGTGCCAGCAGAACGGACAGGGGGGGACCCGGGGAGCTGTTTTTT. Translated: CASRTDRGGPGELFF.

This sequence joins TRBV24-1 and TRBJ1-1; 7 bases map to TRBD1. The CDR3 covers 14 residues. The V and J ends lost 5 bases and 4 bases, in that order; junction bases with no gene match: 6. From germline, CDR1 is KGHDR and CDR2 SFDVKD. CDR3 residues: CATSARGASTEAFF. The CDR3 nucleotides are TGTGCCACCAGTGCCAGGGGGGCGAGCACTGAAGCTTTCTTT.

The chain is built from TRBV11-2 and TRBJ2-7; unclear D gene. Germline values: CDR1 SGHAT, CDR2 FQNNGV. V was shortened by 1 base and J by 1 base, with 11 bases between the two germline ends. This CDR3 has 15 amino acids. The CDR3 loop is CASSLVAQSSYEQYV. DNA for the CDR3: TGTGCCAGCAGCTTAGTAGCACAGTCATCCTACGAGCAGTACGTC.

The gene calls are TRBV7-2 and TRBJ1-1; D gene ambiguous. Germline lookup yields CDR1 SGHTA and CDR2 FQGNSA. This CDR3 has 13 amino acids. Between the trimmed V and J ends, which lost 0 bases and 4 bases, there was a span of 6 bases. The CDR3 bases are TGTGCCAGCAGCTTAGCGTGGAGCACTGAAGCTTTCTTT. It encodes CASSLAWSTEAFF.

This chain joins TRBV2 and TRBJ1-1; 9 nucleotides agree with TRBD1. V shed 5 bases and J 2 bases; nucleotides not matched to a gene: 9. The germline CDR1 and CDR2 sequences are SNHLY and FYNNEI. The CDR3 contains 16 residues. CDR3 region: CASSHVTGGENTEAFF. The DNA of the CDR3 is TGTGCCAGCAGTCATGTTACAGGGGGCGAAAACACTGAAGCTTTCTTT.

The chain combines TRBV5-4 with TRBJ2-1; 16 bases are a match to TRBD2. Germline V gene sequence: CDR1 SGHNT, CDR2 YYREEE (reference sequence). V was clipped by 4 bases and J by 9 bases; unmatched bases: 7. The CDR3 runs 16 residues. The DNA of the CDR3 is TGTGCCAGCAGCGCGGGACTAGCGGGGGGGCACACTGAGCAGTTCTTC. Protein: CASSAGLAGGHTEQFF.

This clone occurred once. The CDR3 region has the DNA TGTGCCATCAGCCGTCAGGGTCCCTACAATGAGCAGTTCTTC. It encodes CAISRQGPYNEQFF. The V gene is TRBV10-3, the J gene TRBJ2-1; perhaps TRBD1 as D (5 bases). The germline gives CDR1 ENHRY, CDR2 SYGVKD. The CDR3 extends over 14 amino acids. The V end was cut by 6 bases, the J end by 2 bases, with 11 bases between.

This clone has a single count. The chain couples TRBV3-1 (or the pseudogene TRBV3-2) to TRBJ2-5; D is uncertain. Germline CDR1 reads LGHDT; CDR2 reads YNNKEL (reference sequence). The CDR3 spans 13 residues. Trimming shortened V by 6 bases and J by 1 base, and 9 bases separated the two germline ends. The CDR3 reads CASRSSFQETQYF. CDR3 sequence (DNA): TGTGCCAGCAGGTCATCATTCCAAGAGACCCAGTACTTC.

In its sample, this clone was seen a few times. The chain employs TRBV6-6 and TRBJ2-5; D not resolved. This CDR3 contains 14 residues. Germline CDR1 and CDR2: MNHNY and SVGAGI (reference sequence). Trimming took 2 bases from V and 5 from J, leaving 12 bases between them. Here the CDR3 DNA reads TGTGCCAGCAGTTACGAGTTAGGACGGGAGACCCAGTACTTC. Its protein product is CASSYELGRETQYF.

This chain uses TRBV19 with TRBJ1-3, with TRBD1 matching over 7 bases. Trimming cost V 6 bases and J 2 bases; bases outside gene matches: 10. This CDR3 region has 16 residues. Germline loops: CDR1 LNHDA, CDR2 SQIVND (reference sequence). CDR3 amino acids: CASRKTGEAAGNTIYF. CDR3 coding DNA: TGTGCCAGTAGAAAAACAGGGGAGGCCGCTGGAAACACCATATATTTT.

This clone was seen just once. This chain uses TRBV28 with TRBJ1-2, with D perhaps TRBD1 (6 bases). Between the trimmed V and J ends, which lost 4 bases and 6 bases, there was a span of 18 bases. This CDR3 contains 15 residues. Looked up from germline, CDR1 is MDHEN and CDR2 is SYDVKM. This CDR3 is CASSSGGTTHNGYTF. For the CDR3, the DNA is TGTGCCAGCAGTTCGGGGGGGACAACCCATAATGGCTACACCTTC.

The chain employs TRBV29-1 and TRBJ1-5; D might be TRBD1 (6 bases). Trimming pared 4 bases from V and 5 bases from J, leaving 15 bases between. Germline CDR1 SQVTM, CDR2 ANQGSEA. This CDR3 spans 14 amino acids. This chain's CDR3 is CSVVWGAGDQPQHF. The CDR3 region has the DNA TGCAGCGTTGTATGGGGGGCCGGGGATCAGCCCCAGCATTTT.

The DNA of the CDR3 is TGTGCCAGCTCCACGGGGGCTGGAAACACCATATATTTT. It encodes CASSTGAGNTIYF. The chain combines TRBV12-3 or TRBV12-4 with TRBJ1-3; D might be TRBD1 (5 bases). V lost 8 bases to trimming and J lost 2 bases, with 10 bases between them. CDR3 length: 13 amino acids.

The rearrangement links TRBV27 to TRBJ1-1; D unresolved. This CDR3 is 14 amino acids long. The germline CDR1 and CDR2 sequences are MNHEY and SMNVEV (reference sequence). V lost 3 bases to trimming and J lost 0 bases, with 8 bases between them. CDR3 sequence: CASSFRNMNTEAFF. CDR3 sequence (DNA): TGTGCCAGCAGTTTTAGGAATATGAACACTGAAGCTTTCTTT.

The chain links TRBV4-1 to TRBJ2-3, with D perhaps TRBD1 (6 bases). The germline gives CDR1 MGHRA, CDR2 YSYEKL. V was shortened by 0 bases and J by 2 bases, with 9 bases between the two germline ends. This CDR3 is built from 15 residues. The CDR3 spells CASSQDEGVTDTQYF. The CDR3 DNA reads TGCGCCAGCAGCCAAGATGAGGGGGTCACAGATACGCAGTATTTT.

V gene TRBV19 combines with J gene TRBJ2-3; TRBD1 aligns across 8 bases. The V gene's germline CDR1 is LNHDA and CDR2 SQIVND (reference sequence). Losses at the gene ends were 7 bases for V and 0 bases for J; bases not matched to a gene: 6. This CDR3 is built from 15 residues. The CDR3 protein is CASTYRGASTDTQYF. For the CDR3, the DNA is TGTGCCAGTACATACAGGGGGGCTAGCACAGATACGCAGTATTTT.

The rearrangement joins TRBV5-1 to TRBJ2-3; TRBD1 aligns across 10 bases. This CDR3 is built from 15 residues. The V gene end was trimmed by 5 bases and the J gene end by 1 base; junction bases not matched to a gene: 4. Germline-derived CDR1 and CDR2 are SGHRS and YFSETQ. The CDR3 sequence: CASRGGTGGTDTQYF. CDR3 nucleotide sequence: TGCGCCAGCAGGGGCGGGACAGGGGGCACAGATACGCAGTATTTT.

The J gene is TRBJ1-2, the V gene TRBV6-5; no firm D call. The CDR3 has 13 amino acids. Germline-derived CDR1 and CDR2 are MNHEY and SVGAGI. V lost 5 bases to trimming and J lost 3 bases, with 10 bases between them. The DNA for the CDR3 is TGTGCCAGCAGTCTGACACCTGACTATGGCTACACCTTC. Translated, it gives CASSLTPDYGYTF.

The V gene is TRBV4-2, the J gene TRBJ1-5; TRBD1 aligns across 8 bases. CDR3 size: 15 residues. The J segment lost 5 bases and the V segment lost 1 base, leaving 4 bases of the junction unmatched. Germline V gives CDR1 LGHNA, CDR2 YNFKEQ. This CDR3 reads CASSQGQGLDQPQHF. CDR3 DNA: TGTGCCAGCAGCCAAGGACAGGGGCTGGATCAGCCCCAGCATTTT.

The rearrangement uses TRBV5-1 and TRBJ2-5; 7 bases align to TRBD2. The germline V gene encodes CDR1 SGHRS and CDR2 YFSETQ. The V and J ends lost 4 bases and 1 base, in that order; junction bases with no gene match: 13. This CDR3 is built from 17 residues. The CDR3: CASSTEAGSNRQETQYF. CDR3 nucleotides: TGCGCCAGCAGCACGGAAGCGGGGTCAAACCGCCAAGAGACCCAGTACTTC.

V and J are TRBV12-3 or TRBV12-4 and TRBJ1-1; D is unresolved. The CDR3 totals 13 residues. V dropped 0 bases and J dropped 1 base, with 3 bases sitting between them. The DNA for the CDR3 is TGTGCCAGCAGTTTAGCGGGGAACACTGAAGCTTTCTTT. Translation: CASSLAGNTEAFF.

The rearrangement uses TRBV18 and TRBJ1-1; tentative D call: TRBD1 (5 bases). The germline gives CDR1 KGHSH, CDR2 LQKENI. CDR3 length equals 14 residues. V dropped 5 bases and J dropped 3 bases, with 13 bases sitting between them. The CDR3 is CASSSLQVDTEAFF. As DNA, the CDR3 is TGTGCCAGCTCATCTTTACAGGTAGACACTGAAGCTTTCTTT.

The chain recombines TRBV2 with TRBJ2-4; 8 nucleotides line up with TRBD2. Per germline, CDR1 SNHLY and CDR2 FYNNEI. The V and J ends lost 4 bases and 3 bases, in that order; junction bases with no gene match: 5. The length of the CDR3 is 15 residues. This CDR3 reads CASSVGGGYKNIQYF. The CDR3 bases are TGTGCCAGCAGTGTTGGCGGGGGGTACAAAAACATTCAGTACTTC.

The chain is built from TRBV20-1 and TRBJ1-4; D unclear. Trimming cost V 3 bases and J 8 bases, with 4 bases left between them. The CDR3 is 10 residues long. Per germline, CDR1 DFQATT and CDR2 SNEGSKA (reference sequence). The CDR3 sequence: CSARREKLFF. In DNA, the CDR3 is TGCAGTGCTAGGAGGGAAAAACTGTTTTTT.

The chain links TRBV19 to TRBJ2-5; D gene unclear. Per germline, CDR1 LNHDA and CDR2 SQIVND (reference sequence). This CDR3 is 14 amino acids long. V dropped 5 bases and J dropped 2 bases, with 12 bases sitting between them. In DNA, the CDR3 is TGTGCCAGTAGTTTCACAGTGATGCAAGAGACCCAGTACTTC. This gives the protein CASSFTVMQETQYF.

The V and J genes are TRBV13 and TRBJ1-6; 7 bases fit TRBD1. J gave up 6 bases and V 3 bases, and 2 bases lay outside the gene matches. The V gene's germline CDR1 is PRHDT and CDR2 FYEKMQ (reference sequence). This CDR3 has 14 amino acids. The CDR3 sequence: CASSFTGVNSPLHF. The CDR3 DNA is TGTGCCAGCAGCTTCACAGGGGTTAATTCACCCCTCCACTTT.